The clone carrying this T cell receptor beta chain was counted ten times or more. The antigen remains unidentified. RNA transcripts served as the template for amplifying TCR beta CDR3 regions. HTBI primers were used for first-round RT-PCR of the TCR CDR3. TCRdb recomputed calls from the multiplex PCR reads with MiXCR, one row per CDR3 protein. The table lists around 600,000 distinct CDR3 sequences, approximately 15% of them singletons, with roughly 7% in the top ten. Ophthalmopathy patients had Clinical Activity Score at least 3, NOSPECS grade at least 4, duration under 3 months. Exclusions: uncontrolled infection, other autoimmune disease, pregnancy, lactation. This sample is part of a study of T cells in Graves' hyperthyroidism and ophthalmopathy. Broader study findings: A model using 13 V-J features told ophthalmopathy apart from stable hyperthyroidism. Ophthalmopathy was model-predicted a median roughly 6.3 months pre-onset.

The V gene's germline CDR1 is DFQATT and CDR2 SNEGSKA (reference sequence). Losses at the gene ends were 5 bases for V and 4 bases for J; bases not matched to a gene: 8. The CDR3 sequence is 13 residues long. The receptor was isolated from a young woman with Graves' ophthalmopathy. The sequencing sample was made of blood. The chain uses TRBV20-1 and TRBJ2-7; 7 bases map to TRBD1. CDR3 residues: CSALGTEKYEQYF. The CDR3, as DNA: TGCAGTGCTTTGGGGACAGAAAAATACGAGCAGTACTTC.